This T cell receptor beta chain was observed in a study of a mutant IDH1 vaccine in newly diagnosed glioma. Study-wide context: Most patients had received both radiotherapy and temozolomide, the prior options being radiotherapy, temozolomide, or both.

In the case of this clone: The antigen is not known.

Study outcomes and limitations: Vaccine-induced immune responses occurred in 93.3% of patients. Pseudoprogression appears to have had no connection to changes in top peripheral T cell clonotypes.

TCRdb keeps only in-frame clones here, not all; method: immunoSEQ multiplex PCR. The repertoire holds tens of thousands of clones, 60% to 85% seen once, with 6.3% in the top ten. J lost 4 bases, V lost 7 bases, and 10 bases had no gene match. CDR1 and CDR2 (germline): SGDLS, YYNGEE. This CDR3 is 15 amino acids long. Regarding time point: week 23, last vaccination. A single vaccine dose contained 300 ug of mutant IDH1 20-mer peptide, and topical imiquimod was used with it. New WHO grade 3 or 4 IDH1-mutant, ATRX-lost astrocytomas were present in all donors. The chain has TRBV9 and TRBJ2-3, with TRBD1 matching over 9 bases. This clonotype was obtained from a middle-aged woman with glioma. Some clones in this sample may be carry-over from other donors' samples. The sequences come from PBMCs, collected from a glioma patient whose treatment included an IDH1 peptide vaccine. CDR3 region: CASARGQGQADTQYF. DNA of the CDR3: TGTGCCAGCGCGAGGGGACAGGGTCAGGCAGATACGCAGTATTTT. The full variable domain, its missing parts supplied by reference TRBV9 and TRBJ2-3, is DSGVTQTPKHLITATGQRVTLRCSPRSGDLSVYWYQQSLDQGLQFLIQYYNGEERAKGNILERFSAQQFPDLHSELNLSSLELGDSALYFCASARGQGQADTQYFGPGTRLTVL.